A selection of T cell receptor beta chains follows, all from one sample in a study of OX40 agonist ivuxolimab in advanced cancers. Here immunoSEQ multiplex PCR was the method, and the copy in TCRdb shows in-frame clones only, minus some. This table holds some 81,000 clones, roughly 84% found once. Sequencing used CD4+ or CD8+ T cells sorted from blood, obtained in a trial of the OX40 agonist ivuxolimab. The receptor source for this set is an adult with an advanced solid tumor such as melanoma, head and neck, liver or kidney cancer. Both conserved end residues are part of each CDR3. The order of the fields is clone size, D gene, V gene, J gene, CDR3 DNA, CDR3 protein. The D gene is left open where the match is weak. Only some rows state a clone size, as once, few, many or a class for expanded clones.

>once|-|TRBV30|TRBJ1-6
TGTGCCTGGAGCGGCTTAGGGGTAGGATCACCCCTCCACTTT
CAWSGLGVGSPLHF
>-|-|TRBV5-1|TRBJ1-3
TGCGCCAGCAGCTTGGGGTCATCTGGAAACACCATATATTTT
CASSLGSSGNTIYF
>-|TRBD1|TRBV7-2|TRBJ2-1
TGTGCCAGCAGCTTAAACCCCGACCGGGGACAGCATTTCAATGAGCAGTTCTTC
CASSLNPDRGQHFNEQFF
>-|TRBD1|TRBV5-1|TRBJ1-2
TGCGCCAGCAGCTTGGGGGACAGGGGTAACTATGGCTACACCTTC
CASSLGDRGNYGYTF
>-|TRBD1|TRBV7-8|TRBJ1-3
TGTGCCAGCAGCTTCAGACAGGGTTCGCTCTCTGGAAACACCATATATTTT
CASSFRQGSLSGNTIYF
>-|-|TRBV18|TRBJ1-1
TGTGCCAGCTCACCAGGGGGCAAAGCTTCGAACACTGAAGCTTTCTTT
CASSPGGKASNTEAFF
>-|-|TRBV7-3|TRBJ2-2
TGTGCCAGCAGCTTGAAGTACACCGGGGAGCTGTTTTTT
CASSLKYTGELFF
>few|-|TRBV5-1|TRBJ1-2
TGCGCCAGCAGCTTGGAAAGCTATGGCTACACCTTC
CASSLESYGYTF
>few|TRBD1|TRBV11-2|TRBJ1-6
TGTGCCAGCAGCCCCCGACAGGGTCAATCACCCCTCCACTTT
CASSPRQGQSPLHF
>-|-|TRBV11-1|TRBJ2-1
TGTGCCAGCAGCTCGACCCGTACCAATGAGCAGTTCTTC
CASSSTRTNEQFF
>-|-|TRBV2|TRBJ2-5
TGTGCCAGCAGTGATCCTGGGGCAGGGCTGCGGGAGACCCAGTACTTC
CASSDPGAGLRETQYF
>-|-|TRBV6-5|TRBJ1-1
TGTGCCAGCAGTTACTTACACGTGGGCAGCACTGAAGCTTTCTTT
CASSYLHVGSTEAFF
>-|-|TRBV30|TRBJ2-3
TGTGCCTGGAGAGGGACAAACCCTGATACGCAGTATTTT
CAWRGTNPDTQYF
>-|TRBD2|TRBV6-1|TRBJ2-7
TGTGCCAGCCGGGGACTAGCGGCCCACGAGCAGTACTTC
CASRGLAAHEQYF
>-|-|TRBV29-1|TRBJ2-5
TGCAGCGTGGCTGCCAATGCGGGGCGCCGGGAGACCCAGTACTTC
CSVAANAGRRETQYF
>-|-|TRBV5-4|TRBJ2-2
TGTGCCAGCAGCAAGCCAGCGTCCGGGGAGCTGTTTTTT
CASSKPASGELFF
>-|-|TRBV6-5|TRBJ2-3
TGTGCCAGCAGTTACCTTGCGACTTCAGATACGCAGTATTTT
CASSYLATSDTQYF
>-|TRBD1|TRBV28|TRBJ2-2
TGTGCCACCGGGACAGGAGGCACCGGGGAGCTGTTTTTT
CATGTGGTGELFF
>-|TRBD2|TRBV2|TRBJ2-2
TGTGCCAGCAGCCGACTAGCAACCGGGGAGCTGTTTTTT
CASSRLATGELFF
>-|-|TRBV6-6|TRBJ1-1
TGTGCCAGCACCCAACCGACAGGCCTGAACACTGAAGCTTTCTTT
CASTQPTGLNTEAFF